One sample yielded the 9 T cell receptor beta chains listed below, sequenced in a study of shared clonotypes between healthy human individuals. Sequencing used immunoSEQ multiplex PCR; TCRdb keeps in-frame clones, though not all of them. The sample lists over a million clones, roughly 80% seen once, with 1.4% in the top ten. Sequencing input: memory CD4+ T cells sorted from blood. Regarding subset: CD45RA-negative fraction. The receptors stem from a man younger than 35 in good health.

The rearrangement uses TRBV19 and TRBJ2-6; D not certain. CDR3 length equals 16 residues. The germline gives CDR1 LNHDA, CDR2 SQIVND (reference sequence). Trimming removed 10 bases from V and 4 bases from J, with 20 bases in between. CDR3: CAISSAMGPGANVLTF. CDR3 nucleotide sequence: TGTGCCATTTCTTCAGCTATGGGTCCCGGGGCCAACGTCCTGACTTTC.

The V call is TRBV11-2, the J call TRBJ2-7, with a possible D match to TRBD1 (5 bases). This CDR3 region has 16 residues. CDR1 and CDR2 (germline): SGHAT, FQNNGV. V lost 3 bases and J lost 3, with 18 bases in between. CDR3 region: CASSLGGTGSFYEQYF. The CDR3 DNA reads TGTGCCAGCAGCTTGGGTGGCACAGGATCGTTCTACGAGCAGTACTTC.

V gene TRBV5-1 combines with J gene TRBJ1-1; the D is unclear. The germline V gene encodes CDR1 SGHRS and CDR2 YFSETQ. CDR3 size: 14 residues. The V gene lost 1 base and the J gene lost 0 bases, with 7 bases spanning the gap. As DNA, the CDR3 is TGCGCCAGCAGCTTGCCCAGTATGAACACTGAAGCTTTCTTT. Its protein product is CASSLPSMNTEAFF.

Concerning this clone: A junction end diverges from the germline sequence, so it may reflect a read error. The chain has TRBV2 and TRBJ2-7, with 7 bases lining up with TRBD1. This CDR3 contains 14 residues. Germline V gene sequence: CDR1 SNHLY, CDR2 FYNNEI. The chain's CDR3 is CASREDRSSYEQYF. The DNA for the CDR3 is TGTGCCAGCCGTGAGGACAGGTCCTCCTACGAGCAGTACTTC.

The rearrangement joins TRBV5-1 to TRBJ1-2, with 8 nucleotides matching TRBD1. The CDR3 is 14 residues long. The germline V gene encodes CDR1 SGHRS and CDR2 YFSETQ. Losses at the gene ends were 4 bases for V and 8 bases for J; bases not matched to a gene: 10. For the CDR3, the DNA is TGCGCCAGCAGCCTCCCAGGGGGCGCGGAGGGCTACACCTTC. Translating it yields CASSLPGGAEGYTF.

This rearrangement joins TRBV11-2 to TRBJ1-1; D is ambiguous. Germline V lookup: CDR1 SGHAT, CDR2 FQNNGV. The CDR3 covers 16 residues. With 6 bases removed from V and 2 bases from J, the gap between germline ends came to 19 bases. CDR3 residues: CASRPIPGAINTEAFF. The CDR3 DNA reads TGTGCCAGCAGGCCTATCCCGGGAGCCATTAACACTGAAGCTTTCTTT.

This chain joins TRBV20-1 and TRBJ2-3, with unresolved D. The V end was cut by 4 bases, the J end by 7 bases, with 9 bases between. The CDR3 runs to 11 residues. Germline assignment: CDR1 DFQATT and CDR2 SNEGSKA (reference sequence). The CDR3 region has the DNA TGCAGTGCTATGTGGTCTAATACGCAGTATTTT. It specifies CSAMWSNTQYF.

The chain has TRBV2 and TRBJ1-1; D not resolved. Trimming took off 5 bases at V and 1 base at J, with 11 bases between the two ends. Germline values: CDR1 SNHLY, CDR2 FYNNEI. The CDR3 spans 14 residues. The CDR3 nucleotides read TGTGCCAGCAGTCTCAGCTGGGGGAACACTGAAGCTTTCTTT. It specifies CASSLSWGNTEAFF.

About this clone itself: The sample contains more than one DNA sequence encoding this CDR3. J is TRBJ2-3 and V is TRBV25-1, with D maybe TRBD2 (6 bases). The germline V gene encodes CDR1 MGHDK and CDR2 SYGVNS. This CDR3 has 13 amino acids. The V and J ends lost 6 bases and 1 base respectively, with 8 bases between them. Written as DNA, the CDR3 is TGTGCCAGCAGCCGCGGGGGCACAGATACGCAGTATTTT. It encodes CASSRGGTDTQYF.